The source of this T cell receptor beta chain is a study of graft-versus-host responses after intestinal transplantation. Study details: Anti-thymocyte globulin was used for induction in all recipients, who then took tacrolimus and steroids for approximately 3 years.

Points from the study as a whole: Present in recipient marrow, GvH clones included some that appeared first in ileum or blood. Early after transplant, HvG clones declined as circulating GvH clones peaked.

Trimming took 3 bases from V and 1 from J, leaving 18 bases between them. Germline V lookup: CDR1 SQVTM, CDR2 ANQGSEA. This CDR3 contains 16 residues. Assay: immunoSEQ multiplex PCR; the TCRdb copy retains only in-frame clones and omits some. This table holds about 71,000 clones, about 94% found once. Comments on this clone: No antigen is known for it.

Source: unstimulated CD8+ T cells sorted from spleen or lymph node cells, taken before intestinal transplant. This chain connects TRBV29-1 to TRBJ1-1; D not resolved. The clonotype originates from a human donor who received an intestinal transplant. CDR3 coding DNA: TGCAGCGTTGAGGTGGGAATATACTTGAAGAACACTGAAGCTTTCTTT. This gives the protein CSVEVGIYLKNTEAFF.